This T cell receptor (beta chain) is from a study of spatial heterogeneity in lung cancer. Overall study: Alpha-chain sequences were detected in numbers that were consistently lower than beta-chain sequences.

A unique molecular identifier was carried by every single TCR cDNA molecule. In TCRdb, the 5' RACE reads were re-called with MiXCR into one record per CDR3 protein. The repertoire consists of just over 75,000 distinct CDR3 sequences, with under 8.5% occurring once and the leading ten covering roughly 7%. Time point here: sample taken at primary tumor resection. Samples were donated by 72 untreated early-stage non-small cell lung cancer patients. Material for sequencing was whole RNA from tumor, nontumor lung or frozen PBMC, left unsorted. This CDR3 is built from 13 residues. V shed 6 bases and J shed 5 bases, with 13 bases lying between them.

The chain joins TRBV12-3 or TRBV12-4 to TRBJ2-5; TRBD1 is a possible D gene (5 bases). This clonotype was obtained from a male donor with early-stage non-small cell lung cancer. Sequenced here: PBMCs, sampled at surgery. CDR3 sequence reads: CASRIGALETQYF. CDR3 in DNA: TGTGCCAGCAGAATAGGGGCATTGGAGACCCAGTACTTC.